Each of the 11 T cell receptor beta chains below was sequenced from the same sample in a study of regulatory T cells in long-lasting Graves disease. Time point denoted: newly diagnosed GD, antithyroid drugs for less than 3 months. PBMC-extracted RNA yielded the TCR library. Libraries of TCR beta came from iRepertoire HTBI primers plus Arm-PCR of CDR3 regions. TCRdb reprocessed the multiplex PCR reads via MiXCR and lists one record per CDR3 protein. Altogether 350,000 to 500,000 distinct CDR3 sequences are present, 13% to 15% being singletons, with the ten largest covering more than 15%. The sample was also linked to a second study, of T cells in Graves' hyperthyroidism and ophthalmopathy.

The sample consisted of peripheral blood mononuclear cells (PBMCs), taken at new diagnosis, from a patient treated with antithyroid drugs. The receptors were gathered from a woman in her forties or fifties with Graves disease.

This clonotype was seen only a few times. This chain uses TRBV9 with TRBJ1-1; D unresolved. V dropped 0 bases and J dropped 8 bases, with 11 bases sitting between them. From germline, CDR1 is SGDLS and CDR2 YYNGEE. The CDR3 has 13 residues. CDR3 DNA sequence: TGTGCCAGCAGCGTAGTCGCGGATACGGAAGCTTTCTTT. Translated, it gives CASSVVADTEAFF.

This clonotype appeared many times. The chain has TRBV28 and TRBJ1-6; a possible D gene is TRBD1 (6 bases). The CDR3 spans 15 residues. Germline lookup yields CDR1 MDHEN and CDR2 SYDVKM. The V gene lost 4 bases and the J gene lost 4 bases, with 11 bases spanning the gap. The DNA for the CDR3 is TGTGCCAGCAGTTCGAAGACAGGTTATAATTCACCCCTCCACTTT. It codes for CASSSKTGYNSPLHF.

This clonotype was picked up a small number of times. This chain links TRBV27 with TRBJ2-1; tentatively, D is TRBD2 (6 bases). There are 17 residues in the CDR3. V gave up 6 bases and J gave up 0 bases, with 18 bases separating them. CDR1 and CDR2 from the germline V gene are MNHEY and SMNVEV (reference sequence). The CDR3 DNA reads as TGTGCCAGCAGCAGACTAGGTGACATAAGCTCCTACAATGAGCAGTTCTTC. Its protein is CASSRLGDISSYNEQFF.

This clonotype was seen repeatedly, ten times or more. The chain links TRBV20-1 to TRBJ1-5; no firm D call. In germline, CDR1 is DFQATT, CDR2 SNEGSKA (reference sequence). This CDR3 is built from 15 residues. Deletions cut 1 base from V and 2 bases from J, with 12 bases between. The CDR3 here is CSARGLGAGNQPQHF. The CDR3 nucleotides are TGCAGTGCTAGAGGCCTTGGCGCAGGCAATCAGCCCCAGCATTTT.

In its sample, this clonotype was seen many times. The chain recombines TRBV30 with TRBJ2-5; 10 nucleotides agree with TRBD2. The CDR3 is 14 residues long. V trimming: 2 bases; J trimming: 4 bases; junction bases outside the gene matches: 4. CDR1 is GTSNPN and CDR2 is SVGIG in the germline V gene (reference sequence). CDR3 in amino acids: CAWSPLAGVETQYF. CDR3 DNA sequence: TGTGCCTGGAGTCCCCTAGCGGGAGTAGAGACCCAGTACTTC.

The rearrangement uses TRBV6-1 and TRBJ2-3; 11 bases are shared with TRBD2. After removal of 5 bases from V and 1 base from J, the junction contained 8 bases not matched to a gene. The CDR3 totals 17 residues. Germline V lookup: CDR1 MNHNS, CDR2 SASEGT. Written as DNA, the CDR3 is TGTGCCAGCAGTCGACTAGCGGGACCCTCGGGCACAGATACGCAGTATTTT. Residues: CASSRLAGPSGTDTQYF.

The CDR3 loop reads CASSDSGGTEAFF. The CDR3 bases are TGTGCCAGCAGTGACTCAGGGGGCACTGAAGCTTTCTTT. The genes are TRBV6-4 and TRBJ1-1; TRBD1 might be the D (6 bases). Germline CDR1 reads MRHNA; CDR2 reads SNTAGT. V lost 0 bases to trimming and J lost 4 bases, with 6 bases between them. CDR3 size: 13 residues.

The V and J genes are TRBV19 and TRBJ2-1; D is unresolved. Deletions cut 9 bases from V and 9 bases from J, with 18 bases between. Germline loops: CDR1 LNHDA, CDR2 SQIVND (reference sequence). The CDR3 covers 13 residues. CDR3: CASRRVGRVEQFF. The CDR3 DNA reads as TGTGCCAGCCGTCGGGTTGGTAGGGTTGAGCAGTTCTTC.

On this clonotype itself: The germline gene is not matched at one end of the junction; a read error may be the cause. This chain joins TRBV7-2 and TRBJ1-1; TRBD1 agrees at 9 bases. The CDR3 runs 17 residues. Germline-derived CDR1 and CDR2 are SGHTA and FQGNSA. CDR3 protein: CASSLPGTGTLDTGAFF. The DNA for the CDR3 is TGTGCCAGCAGCTTACCCGGGACAGGGACTTTGGACACTGGAGCTTTCTTT.

The chain is built from TRBV2 and TRBJ2-3; D gene uncertain. Trimming took 5 bases from V and 11 from J, leaving 11 bases between them. This CDR3 contains 11 residues. Germline-derived CDR1 and CDR2 are SNHLY and FYNNEI. The CDR3 DNA sequence: TGTGCCAGCAGTTCCCGGATGGGGCAGTATTTT. Protein product: CASSSRMGQYF.

This clonotype was seen a single time. The chain recombines TRBV7-2 with TRBJ2-2, with D possibly matching TRBD2 (5 bases). The CDR3 is 16 residues long. Germline lookup yields CDR1 SGHTA and CDR2 FQGNSA. Trimming took 1 base from V and 6 from J, leaving 15 bases between them. The CDR3 reads CASSLGGQLWAGELFF. For the CDR3, the DNA is TGTGCCAGCAGCTTAGGAGGGCAACTTTGGGCCGGGGAGCTGTTTTTT. The variable domain in full, with the rest retrieved from reference TRBV7-2 and TRBJ2-2, is GAGVSQSPSNKVTEKGKDVELRCDPISGHTALYWYRQSLGQGLEFLIYFQGNSAPDKSGLPSDRFSAERTGGSVSTLTIQRTQQEDSAVYLCASSLGGQLWAGELFFGEGSRLTVL.